These T cell receptor beta chains were read from a single sample in a study of T cells in localized non-small cell lung cancer. Profiled with immunoSEQ multiplex PCR; TCRdb holds only in-frame clones, not every one. The sample records about 48,000 clones, approximately 77% being singletons. Sequencing used peripheral blood, obtained before any cancer treatment. All receptors come from a man between 40 and 69 years old with stage I squamous cell lung carcinoma. CDR3s include the opening cysteine and the closing phenylalanine or tryptophan. Each record gives: clone size, D gene, J gene, V gene, CDR3 protein, CDR3 DNA. A D gene is named only where the DNA matches it firmly. Where a row states a size, it is once, few, many or the class of an expanded clone; other rows omit it.

. . TRBJ1-2 TRBV9 CASSVGYIIDMGYTF TGTGCCAGCAGCGTAGGATACATCATTGATATGGGCTACACCTTC
. . TRBJ1-5 TRBV6-6 CASNRAQALDQPQHF TGTGCCAGCAATAGGGCACAGGCATTAGATCAGCCCCAGCATTTT
. TRBD1 TRBJ1-5 TRBV5-6 CASSFKGTEEPQHF TGTGCCAGCAGCTTCAAAGGGACAGAAGAGCCCCAGCATTTT
. . TRBJ2-2 TRBV9 CASSPQPGELFF TGTGCCAGCAGCCCCCAACCCGGGGAGCTGTTTTTT
few TRBD2 TRBJ2-3 TRBV5-6 CASSLFGKTSGGTDTQYF TGTGCCAGCAGCTTGTTCGGCAAAACTAGCGGGGGCACAGATACGCAGTATTTT
. TRBD2 TRBJ2-1 TRBV9 CASSVAGSGGANEQFF TGTGCCAGCAGCGTAGCTGGTAGCGGGGGGGCCAATGAGCAGTTCTTC
. . TRBJ2-4 TRBV6-4 CASSDKSNHRTATKNLAKNIQYF TGTGCCAGCAGTGACAAATCGAATCACAGGACAGCCACTAAAAATCTAGCCAAAAACATTCAGTACTTC
. . TRBJ2-1 TRBV7-2 CASSLKGQGGGEQFF TGTGCCAGCAGCTTAAAGGGGCAGGGAGGAGGCGAGCAGTTCTTC
. TRBD2 TRBJ2-3 TRBV13 CASSLLQGGEGADTQYF TGTGCCAGCAGCTTACTTCAGGGTGGGGAGGGCGCAGATACGCAGTATTTT
. . TRBJ2-1 TRBV5-4 CASTQSGLGSYNEQFF TGTGCCAGCACCCAAAGTGGCCTAGGGTCCTACAATGAGCAGTTCTTC
few TRBD1 TRBJ1-4 TRBV9 CASSVGTGATNEKLFF TGTGCCAGCAGCGTAGGTACAGGGGCAACTAATGAAAAACTGTTTTTT
. . TRBJ1-5 TRBV2 CASSGVSGNNQPQHF TGTGCCAGCAGTGGGGTATCGGGGAACAATCAGCCCCAGCATTTT
. . TRBJ2-7 TRBV30 CAWRDNRLGEQYF TGTGCCTGGAGAGATAACCGGTTGGGGGAGCAGTACTTC
. TRBD1 TRBJ2-7 TRBV6-6 CASIRQGASYEQYF TGTGCCAGCATTCGACAGGGGGCTTCCTACGAGCAGTACTTC